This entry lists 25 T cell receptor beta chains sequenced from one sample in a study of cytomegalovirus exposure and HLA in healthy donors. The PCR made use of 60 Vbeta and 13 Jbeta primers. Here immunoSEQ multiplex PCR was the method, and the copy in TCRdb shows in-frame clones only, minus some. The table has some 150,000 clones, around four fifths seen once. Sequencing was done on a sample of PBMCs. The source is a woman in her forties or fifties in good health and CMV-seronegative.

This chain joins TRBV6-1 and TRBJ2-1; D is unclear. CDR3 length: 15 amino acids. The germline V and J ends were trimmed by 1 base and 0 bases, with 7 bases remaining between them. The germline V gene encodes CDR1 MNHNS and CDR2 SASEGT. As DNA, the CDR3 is TGTGCCAGCAGTGAAGAATGGAGCTCCTACAATGAGCAGTTCTTC. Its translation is CASSEEWSSYNEQFF.

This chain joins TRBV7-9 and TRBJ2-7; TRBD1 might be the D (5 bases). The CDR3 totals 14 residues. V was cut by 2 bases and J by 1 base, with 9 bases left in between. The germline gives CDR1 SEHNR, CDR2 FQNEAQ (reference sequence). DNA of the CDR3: TGTGCCAGCAGCTTAACCGACAGTTCCTACGAGCAGTACTTC. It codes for CASSLTDSSYEQYF.

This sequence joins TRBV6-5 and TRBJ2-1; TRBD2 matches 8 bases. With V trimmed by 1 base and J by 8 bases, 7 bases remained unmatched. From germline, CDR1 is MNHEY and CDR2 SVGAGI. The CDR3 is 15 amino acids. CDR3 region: CASSYLAGSGHEQFF. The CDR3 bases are TGTGCCAGCAGTTACTTAGCGGGAAGCGGCCATGAGCAGTTCTTC.

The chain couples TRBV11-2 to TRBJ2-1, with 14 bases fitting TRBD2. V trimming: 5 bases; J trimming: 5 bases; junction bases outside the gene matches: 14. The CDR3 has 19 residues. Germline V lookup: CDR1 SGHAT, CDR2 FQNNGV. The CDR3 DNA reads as TGTGCCAGCAGCCCACAGACTAGCGGGGGGGCCTTGTTCCACAATGAGCAGTTCTTC. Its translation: CASSPQTSGGALFHNEQFF.

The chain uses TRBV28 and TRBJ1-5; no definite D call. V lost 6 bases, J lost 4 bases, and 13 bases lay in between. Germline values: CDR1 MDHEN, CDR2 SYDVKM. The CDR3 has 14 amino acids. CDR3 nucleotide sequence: TGTGCCAGCAGCTCCTCGGGAGGGAATCAGCCCCAGCATTTT. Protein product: CASSSSGGNQPQHF.

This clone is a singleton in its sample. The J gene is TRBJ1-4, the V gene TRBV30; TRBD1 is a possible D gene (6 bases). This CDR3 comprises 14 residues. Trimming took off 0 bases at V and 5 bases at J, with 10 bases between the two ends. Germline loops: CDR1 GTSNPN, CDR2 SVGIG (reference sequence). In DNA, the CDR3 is TGTGCCTGGAGTGTAGGGGACAAAAATGAAAAACTGTTTTTT. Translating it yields CAWSVGDKNEKLFF.

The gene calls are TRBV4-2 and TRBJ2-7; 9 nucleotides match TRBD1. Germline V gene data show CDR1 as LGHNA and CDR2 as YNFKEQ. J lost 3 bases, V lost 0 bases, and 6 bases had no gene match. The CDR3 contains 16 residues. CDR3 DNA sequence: TGTGCCAGCAGCCAAGATGGGACAGGGTTGTACTACGAGCAGTACTTC. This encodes CASSQDGTGLYYEQYF.

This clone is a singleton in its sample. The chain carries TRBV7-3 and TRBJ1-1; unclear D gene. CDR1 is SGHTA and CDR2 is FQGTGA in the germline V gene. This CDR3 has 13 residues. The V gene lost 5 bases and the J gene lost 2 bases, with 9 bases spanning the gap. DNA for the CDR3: TGTGCCAGCAGCCTATCGTCTAACACTGAAGCTTTCTTT. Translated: CASSLSSNTEAFF.

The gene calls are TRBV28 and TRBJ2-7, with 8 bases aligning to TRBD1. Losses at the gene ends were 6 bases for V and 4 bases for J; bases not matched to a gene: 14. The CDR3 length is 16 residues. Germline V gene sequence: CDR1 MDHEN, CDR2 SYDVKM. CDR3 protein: CASSLGATGAGYEQYF. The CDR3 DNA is TGTGCCAGCAGCCTGGGGGCGACAGGGGCGGGATACGAGCAGTACTTC.

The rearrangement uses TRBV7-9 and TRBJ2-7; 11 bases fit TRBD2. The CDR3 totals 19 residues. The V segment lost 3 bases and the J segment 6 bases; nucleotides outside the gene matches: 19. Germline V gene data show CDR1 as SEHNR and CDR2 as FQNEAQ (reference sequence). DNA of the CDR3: TGTGCCAGCAGCTTCGTAGCGAGATCTAGGCTAGCGGGAGGCGGCGAGCAGTACTTC. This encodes CASSFVARSRLAGGGEQYF.

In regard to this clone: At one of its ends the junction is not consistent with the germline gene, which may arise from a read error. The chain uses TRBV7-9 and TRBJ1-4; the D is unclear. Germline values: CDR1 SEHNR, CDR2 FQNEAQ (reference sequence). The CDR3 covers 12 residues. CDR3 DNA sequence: TGTTCCAGCAGCTCAGGCTCCGAAAAACTGTTTTTT. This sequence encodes CSSSSGSEKLFF.

The CDR3 DNA is TGTGCCAGCTCACGATCAGGGGGTGGCTCCTACGAGCAGTACTTC. This codes for CASSRSGGGSYEQYF. The rearrangement links TRBV18 to TRBJ2-7; 7 bases match TRBD1. Germline CDR1 reads KGHSH; CDR2 reads LQKENI. The CDR3 has 15 residues. Unmatched junction bases numbered 6, after V lost 4 bases and J lost 0 bases.

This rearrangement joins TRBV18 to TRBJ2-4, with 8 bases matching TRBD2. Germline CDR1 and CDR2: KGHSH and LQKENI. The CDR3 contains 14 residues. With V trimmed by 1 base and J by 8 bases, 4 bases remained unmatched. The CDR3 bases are TGTGCCAGCTCACCACAGGCTAGCGGGTACATTCAGTACTTC. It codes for CASSPQASGYIQYF.

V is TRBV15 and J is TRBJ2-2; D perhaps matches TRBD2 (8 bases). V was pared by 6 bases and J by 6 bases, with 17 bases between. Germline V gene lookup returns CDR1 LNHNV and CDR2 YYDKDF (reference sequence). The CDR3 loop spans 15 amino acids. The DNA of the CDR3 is TGTGCCACCAGTCCCGGGAGGGGGCGAGCCGGGGAGCTGTTTTTT. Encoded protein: CATSPGRGRAGELFF.

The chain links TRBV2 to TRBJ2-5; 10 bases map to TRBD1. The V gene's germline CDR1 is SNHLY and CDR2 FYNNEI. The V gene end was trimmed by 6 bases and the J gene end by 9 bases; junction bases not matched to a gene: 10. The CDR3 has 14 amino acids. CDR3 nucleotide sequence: TGTGCCAGCAGCCGGGACAGGGGCACTCGGGCCCAGTACTTC. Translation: CASSRDRGTRAQYF.

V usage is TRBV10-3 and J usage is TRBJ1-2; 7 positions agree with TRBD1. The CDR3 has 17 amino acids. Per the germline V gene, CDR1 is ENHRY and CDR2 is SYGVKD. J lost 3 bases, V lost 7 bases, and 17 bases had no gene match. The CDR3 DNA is TGTGCCATCAAGGGCCTACAGGGGAGCGAACCCCACTATGGCTACACCTTC. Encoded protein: CAIKGLQGSEPHYGYTF.

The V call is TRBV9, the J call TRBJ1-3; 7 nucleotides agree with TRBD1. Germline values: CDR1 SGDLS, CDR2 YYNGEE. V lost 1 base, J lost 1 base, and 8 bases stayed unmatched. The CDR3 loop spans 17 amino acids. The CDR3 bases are TGTGCCAGCAGCGTAAGGGTAGACAGGGCTTCTGGAAACACCATATATTTT. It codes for CASSVRVDRASGNTIYF.

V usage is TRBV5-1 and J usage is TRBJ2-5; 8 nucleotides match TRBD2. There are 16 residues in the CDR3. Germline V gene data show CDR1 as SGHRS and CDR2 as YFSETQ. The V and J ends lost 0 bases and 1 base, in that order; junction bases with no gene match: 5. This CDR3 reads CASSLGSGGGQETQYF. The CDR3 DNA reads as TGCGCCAGCAGCTTGGGGTCGGGAGGGGGCCAAGAGACCCAGTACTTC. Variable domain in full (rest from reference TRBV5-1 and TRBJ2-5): KAGVTQTPRYLIKTRGQQVTLSCSPISGHRSVSWYQQTPGQGLQFLFEYFSETQRNKGNFPGRFSGRQFSNSRSEMNVSTLELGDSALYLCASSLGSGGGQETQYFGPGTRLLVL.

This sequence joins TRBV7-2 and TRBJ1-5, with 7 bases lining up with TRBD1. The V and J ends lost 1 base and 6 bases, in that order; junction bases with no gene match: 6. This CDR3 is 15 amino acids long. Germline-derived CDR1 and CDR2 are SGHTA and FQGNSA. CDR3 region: CASSLGVQGSQPQHF. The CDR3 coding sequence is TGTGCCAGCAGCTTAGGAGTACAGGGGAGTCAGCCCCAGCATTTT.

For the CDR3, the DNA is TGTGCCAGCTCACTACCGCCGGGACTAGCGGGAGGATCCCAGTACTTC. This sequence encodes CASSLPPGLAGGSQYF. The chain has TRBV18 and TRBJ2-5; 15 bases line up with TRBD2. Trimming cost V 4 bases and J 9 bases; bases outside gene matches: 9. Germline CDR1 reads KGHSH; CDR2 reads LQKENI. The CDR3 has 16 residues.

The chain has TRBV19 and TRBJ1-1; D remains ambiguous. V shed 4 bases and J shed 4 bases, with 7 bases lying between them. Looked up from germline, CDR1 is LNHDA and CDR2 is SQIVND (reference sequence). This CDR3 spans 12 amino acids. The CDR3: CASSTPGTEAFF. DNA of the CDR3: TGTGCCAGTAGTACCCCCGGCACTGAAGCTTTCTTT.

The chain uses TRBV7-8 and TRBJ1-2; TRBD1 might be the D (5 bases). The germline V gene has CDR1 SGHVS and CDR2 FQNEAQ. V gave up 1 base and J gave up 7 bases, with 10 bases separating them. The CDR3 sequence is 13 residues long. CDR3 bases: TGTGCCAGCAGCTTAGTGGCACAGGTTGGCTACACCTTC. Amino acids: CASSLVAQVGYTF.

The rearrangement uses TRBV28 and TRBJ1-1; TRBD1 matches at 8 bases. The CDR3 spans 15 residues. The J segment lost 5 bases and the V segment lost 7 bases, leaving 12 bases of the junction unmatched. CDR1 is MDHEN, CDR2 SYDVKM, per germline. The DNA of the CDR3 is TGTGCCAGCAACCCCAGACAGGGGACATGGACTGAAGCTTTCTTT. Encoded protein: CASNPRQGTWTEAFF.

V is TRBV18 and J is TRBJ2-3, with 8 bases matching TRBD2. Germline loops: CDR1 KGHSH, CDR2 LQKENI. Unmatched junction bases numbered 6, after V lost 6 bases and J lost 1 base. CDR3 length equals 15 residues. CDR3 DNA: TGTGCCAGCTCCGGACTAGCCTCCGGCACAGATACGCAGTATTTT. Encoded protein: CASSGLASGTDTQYF.

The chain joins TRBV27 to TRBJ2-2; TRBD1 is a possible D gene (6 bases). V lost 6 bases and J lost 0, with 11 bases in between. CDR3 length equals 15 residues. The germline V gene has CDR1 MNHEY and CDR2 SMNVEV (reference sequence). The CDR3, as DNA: TGTGCCAGCAGGGAGTGGGGGCCGAACACCGGGGAGCTGTTTTTT. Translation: CASREWGPNTGELFF.